The 22 T cell receptor beta chains listed next were all sequenced from one sample in a study of beta chain features in type 1 diabetes. Sequenced material consisted of expressed TCRB transcripts (all of the isolated RNA was reverse transcribed). Assay used: immunoSEQ multiplex PCR; TCRdb lists only in-frame clones, some missing. The profile shows about 620,000 clones, around 15% of them singletons. Sequences were obtained from naive CD4+ T cells from blood. The source is a man between 18 and 35 years old in good health.

This chain links TRBV5-6 with TRBJ2-5, with 8 nucleotides matching TRBD1. Near its end, the DNA agrees better with TRBJ2-7, so the J call may be wrong. The CDR3 contains 15 residues. The germline V gene has CDR1 SGHDT and CDR2 YYEEEE. CDR3 region: CASHRPGGATYEQYF. In nucleotides, the CDR3 is TGTGCCAGCCACCGACCAGGGGGCGCGACCTACGAGCAGTACTTC.

The chain recombines TRBV2 with TRBJ2-1, with D possibly TRBD1 on 5 matching bases. Per the germline V gene, CDR1 is SNHLY and CDR2 is FYNNEI. The CDR3 spans 14 residues. Trimming took off 2 bases at V and 9 bases at J, with 14 bases between the two ends. CDR3 DNA sequence: TGTGCCAGCAGTGAAACCAGGGTTTCCGGTGAGCAGTTCTTC. It codes for CASSETRVSGEQFF. Combining the CDR3 with reference TRBV2 and TRBJ2-1 gives the whole variable domain EPEVTQTPSHQVTQMGQEVILRCVPISNHLYFYWYRQILGQKVEFLVSFYNNEISEKSEIFDDQFSVERPDGSNFTLKIRSTKLEDSAMYFCASSETRVSGEQFFGPGTRLTVL.

The CDR3 protein is CASSFVGLNTEAFF. The CDR3 bases are TGTGCCAGCAGCTTTGTAGGGCTGAACACTGAAGCTTTCTTT. This chain links TRBV7-2 with TRBJ1-1; D is ambiguous. This CDR3 contains 14 residues. V dropped 3 bases and J dropped 0 bases, with 8 bases sitting between them. CDR1 and CDR2 from the germline V gene are SGHTA and FQGNSA.

This clone has ten or more counts. The chain carries TRBV23-1 and TRBJ1-4, with 8 bases identical to TRBD1. TRBV23-1 is sorted into the ORF group, with uncertain function. CDR3 length: 16 amino acids. V trimming: 0 bases; J trimming: 8 bases; junction bases outside the gene matches: 8. CDR3: CASSQSVSGGDEKLFF. As DNA, the CDR3 is TGCGCCAGCAGTCAATCTGTTTCAGGGGGCGACGAAAAACTGTTTTTT.

This clone has a handful of counts. This chain uses TRBV9 with TRBJ2-7; D is tentatively TRBD1 or TRBD2 (5 bases each). This CDR3 is built from 15 residues. Trimming stripped 0 bases from V and 3 bases from J, with 13 bases between. Germline V CDR1 and CDR2: SGDLS, YYNGEE. The CDR3 nucleotides are TGTGCCAGCAGCGTAGATGAGGGCAGGGTCTACGAGCAGTACTTC. Residues: CASSVDEGRVYEQYF.

This clone showed up just a few times. This rearrangement joins TRBV19 to TRBJ2-5; no definite D call. Germline V gives CDR1 LNHDA, CDR2 SQIVND (reference sequence). Trimming shortened V by 10 bases and J by 2 bases, and 8 bases separated the two germline ends. This CDR3 contains 11 residues. CDR3 nucleotides: TGTGCCACCAGGCAGCAAGAGACCCAGTACTTC. This gives the protein CATRQQETQYF.

This clone was observed a few times. The CDR3 here is CASWNRQETQYF. DNA for the CDR3: TGTGCCAGTTGGAACCGACAAGAGACCCAGTACTTC. The chain is built from TRBV28 and TRBJ2-5; no clear D. The CDR3 is made up of 12 amino acids. The germline V and J ends were trimmed by 9 bases and 2 bases, with 10 bases remaining between them. Germline CDR1 and CDR2: MDHEN and SYDVKM.

The chain joins TRBV5-6 to TRBJ2-3; 8 nucleotides match TRBD1. The CDR3 covers 16 residues. V lost 4 bases to trimming and J lost 4 bases; unmatched junction nucleotides: 11. Germline V lookup: CDR1 SGHDT, CDR2 YYEEEE. The CDR3 here is CASSELGQDYPDTQYF. As DNA, the CDR3 is TGTGCCAGCAGCGAGTTGGGACAGGATTACCCAGATACGCAGTATTTT.

This clone has more than one count but fewer than ten. This rearrangement joins TRBV28 to TRBJ2-1; D is perhaps TRBD2 (5 bases). CDR3 length: 12 amino acids. Germline assignment: CDR1 MDHEN and CDR2 SYDVKM. V lost 4 bases to trimming and J lost 13 bases, with 14 bases between them. In DNA, the CDR3 is TGTGCCAGCAGTTCGGGTCCCCTAGCACAGTTCTTC. Its protein product is CASSSGPLAQFF.

The V gene is TRBV7-2, the J gene TRBJ2-5; the D is unclear. The CDR3 has 13 amino acids. Trimming removed 2 bases at V and 5 bases at J, with 9 bases between. CDR1 is SGHTA and CDR2 is FQGNSA in the germline V gene. The CDR3 loop is CASSLMGLETQYF. CDR3 DNA sequence: TGTGCCAGCAGCTTAATGGGCCTGGAGACCCAGTACTTC.

This clone was observed once. The chain carries TRBV7-9 and TRBJ1-1; 11 nucleotides line up with TRBD1. The CDR3 consists of 16 residues. The J segment lost 4 bases and the V segment lost 3 bases, leaving 7 bases of the junction unmatched. CDR1 SEHNR and CDR2 FQNEAQ come from the germline V gene (reference sequence). This CDR3 reads CASSLYRDRGFTEAFF. The CDR3 nucleotides are TGTGCCAGCAGCTTGTACCGGGACAGGGGGTTCACTGAAGCTTTCTTT.

The gene calls are TRBV5-6 and TRBJ2-2; tentatively, D is TRBD2 (6 bases). The CDR3 is 15 residues long. The V gene's germline CDR1 is SGHDT and CDR2 YYEEEE. V was pared by 4 bases and J by 2 bases, with 12 bases between. The CDR3 region is CASSPTGRNTGELFF. The CDR3 coding sequence is TGTGCCAGCAGCCCCACCGGGAGAAACACCGGGGAGCTGTTTTTT. Using reference TRBV5-6 and TRBJ2-2 for the parts outside the CDR3, the full variable domain is DAGVTQSPTHLIKTRGQQVTLRCSPKSGHDTVSWYQQALGQGPQFIFQYYEEEERQRGNFPDRFSGHQFPNYSSELNVNALLLGDSALYLCASSPTGRNTGELFFGEGSRLTVL.

The CDR3 loop reads CASSRLASNEQFF. The CDR3 nucleotides are TGTGCCAGCAGTCGACTAGCGTCCAATGAGCAGTTCTTC. V usage is TRBV7-9 and J usage is TRBJ2-1; TRBD2 matches at 8 bases. This CDR3 is built from 13 residues. Germline CDR1 and CDR2: SEHNR and FQNEAQ (reference sequence). V was clipped by 6 bases and J by 6 bases; unmatched bases: 4.

The CDR3 DNA follows: TGTGCCAGCAGCTTATGGGAGTCACGGAATTCACCCCTCCACTTT. This codes for CASSLWESRNSPLHF. The genes are TRBV7-2 and TRBJ1-6, with D uncertain. V lost 2 bases and J 7 bases, leaving 12 bases between the germline ends. CDR3 length: 15 residues. The germline V gene has CDR1 SGHTA and CDR2 FQGNSA.

This clone came up a few times. This chain uses TRBV4-1 with TRBJ2-7, with a tentative D call TRBD2 (7 bases). CDR1 and CDR2 (germline): MGHRA, YSYEKL. The CDR3 length is 16 residues. Trimming took 3 bases from V and 0 from J, leaving 15 bases between them. CDR3 region: CASSHRGALSSYEQYF. The DNA for the CDR3 is TGCGCCAGCAGCCATCGGGGGGCTCTTAGCTCCTACGAGCAGTACTTC.

This clone has only a few counts. The chain couples TRBV7-9 to TRBJ1-5, with 7 nucleotides matching TRBD1. Germline V gene lookup returns CDR1 SEHNR and CDR2 FQNEAQ (reference sequence). The CDR3 spans 13 residues. J lost 2 bases, V lost 11 bases, and 6 bases had no gene match. CDR3 loop: CAVLDRGNQPQHF. In DNA form, the CDR3 reads TGTGCCGTACTAGACAGGGGCAATCAGCCCCAGCATTTT.

A remark on this clone: Other DNA variants within this sample encode the same CDR3. This chain links TRBV5-1 with TRBJ2-7; tentative D call: TRBD2 (6 bases). V lost 7 bases and J lost 1, with 6 bases in between. The CDR3 consists of 11 residues. Germline CDR1 SGHRS, CDR2 YFSETQ. In DNA form, the CDR3 reads TGCGCCAGCCGGGGGTCCTACGAGCAGTACTTC. Encoded protein: CASRGSYEQYF.

This clone was seen only a few times. V gene TRBV5-4 combines with J gene TRBJ1-3; a possible D gene is TRBD1 (5 bases). Trimming left V 4 bases short and J 0 bases short, with 14 bases between. Per germline, CDR1 SGHNT and CDR2 YYREEE (reference sequence). There are 16 residues in the CDR3. CDR3 residues: CASSPGRGNSGNTIYF. DNA of the CDR3: TGTGCCAGCAGCCCGGGTAGGGGAAACTCTGGAAACACCATATATTTT.

CDR3 in DNA: TGTGCCAGTAGTATGGGTTCACGGCCCCAGCATTTT. Translated: CASSMGSRPQHF. The chain is built from TRBV19 and TRBJ1-5; no clear D gene. Trimming removed 3 bases at V and 9 bases at J, with 9 bases between. The CDR3 consists of 12 residues. The germline CDR1 and CDR2 sequences are LNHDA and SQIVND (reference sequence).

V and J are TRBV7-7 and TRBJ2-2, with D possibly matching TRBD2 (6 bases). The CDR3 runs 15 residues. Deletions cut 3 bases from V and 4 bases from J, with 12 bases between. Germline CDR1 reads SSHAT; CDR2 reads FNYEAQ (reference sequence). CDR3 residues: CASSLTAGLTGELFF. CDR3 DNA sequence: TGTGCCAGCAGCTTGACGGCGGGACTCACCGGGGAGCTGTTTTTT.

This clone has more than one count but fewer than ten. The chain joins TRBV9 to TRBJ1-1; D is unresolved. The CDR3 length is 13 residues. The germline V gene has CDR1 SGDLS and CDR2 YYNGEE. V shed 1 base and J shed 10 bases, with 14 bases lying between them. CDR3 in amino acids: CASSVTLVSRAFF. The DNA for the CDR3 is TGTGCCAGCAGCGTAACTCTTGTGAGCCGAGCTTTCTTT.

The genes are TRBV12-2 and TRBJ2-7; no check of the table's D call, TRBD1, against the DNA was made. TRBV12-2 is described as a pseudogene. This CDR3 is built from 17 residues. CDR3 sequence reads: CASRSYSGHLPSYEQYF. In nucleotides, the CDR3 is TGTGCAAGTCGCTCCTATAGTGGGCACCTTCCTTCCTACGAGCAGTACTTC.